This passage covers 3 T cell receptor beta chains from one sample sequenced in a study of response to subunit inactivated influenza vaccine. A single record per CDR3 protein comes from TCRdb applying MiXCR to the RT-PCR reads. The sample yields about 500,000 distinct CDR3 sequences, about 15% seen once. The sequences come from CD4+ T cells sorted from PBMCs, collected roughly 24 months after vaccination. These receptors all stem from a man aged 50 to 69 who received an inactivated influenza vaccine.

The chain combines TRBV5-6 with TRBJ2-7, with D unclear. The length of the CDR3 is 15 residues. V lost 3 bases and J lost 0, with 13 bases in between. Germline CDR1 SGHDT, CDR2 YYEEEE. The CDR3 coding sequence is TGTGCCAGCAGCTCCGGGCTCCACTACTCCTACGAGCAGTACTTC. Protein sequence: CASSSGLHYSYEQYF.

This clonotype has a handful of counts. The chain couples TRBV6-5 to TRBJ2-5; D possibly corresponds to TRBD2 (5 bases). Germline V gene lookup returns CDR1 MNHEY and CDR2 SVGAGI. V lost 4 bases, J lost 4 bases, and 10 bases lay in between. The CDR3 extends over 13 amino acids. As DNA, the CDR3 is TGTGCCAGCAGTTCGCCACGGGGAGAGACCCAGTACTTC. Translation gives CASSSPRGETQYF.

This clonotype has a count of ten or more. The V call is TRBV2, the J call TRBJ1-5; D unclear. CDR1 and CDR2 (germline): SNHLY, FYNNEI. Between the trimmed V and J ends, which lost 0 bases and 5 bases, there was a span of 11 bases. CDR3 length: 15 amino acids. The CDR3 sequence: CASSEAGPLYQPQHF. CDR3 in DNA: TGTGCCAGCAGTGAAGCAGGCCCTCTTTATCAGCCCCAGCATTTT.